This TCR beta chain was sequenced for a study of control samples from healthy donors and cancer patients. Germline-derived CDR1 and CDR2 are LNHDA and SQIVND (reference sequence). Trimming left V 4 bases short and J 5 bases short, with 12 bases between. The length of the CDR3 is 14 residues. Libraries were prepared by immunoSEQ multiplex PCR; TCRdb keeps only in-frame clonotypes and omits some of them. The sample lists about 92,000 clones; roughly four fifths were seen once. Sequences were obtained from blood. V is TRBV19 and J is TRBJ2-1; D is unclear. The source of this sequence is a woman between 55 and 75 years old in good health. The CDR3 coding sequence is TGTGCCAGTAGTACTTTCGACACGGACAATGAGCAGTTCTTC. Its translation is CASSTFDTDNEQFF. Looking up the rest from reference TRBV19 and TRBJ2-1 gives the full variable domain: DGGITQSPKYLFRKEGQNVTLSCEQNLNHDAMYWYRQDPGQGLRLIYYSQIVNDFQKGDIAEGYSVSREKKESFPLTVTSAQKNPTAFYLCASSTFDTDNEQFFGPGTRLTVL.